This TCR beta chain stems from a study of OX40 agonist ivuxolimab in advanced cancers. Sequencing used immunoSEQ multiplex PCR; TCRdb keeps in-frame clones, though not all of them. Of about 80,000 clones in the sample, roughly 87% were seen once. CDR1 SGHTA and CDR2 FQGNSA come from the germline V gene. Trimming removed 2 bases at V and 9 bases at J, with 6 bases between. This CDR3 comprises 11 residues. The sequencing used CD4+ or CD8+ T cells sorted from blood, collected in a trial of the OX40 agonist ivuxolimab. This TCR was sampled from an adult with an advanced solid tumor such as melanoma, head and neck, liver or kidney cancer. The chain is built from TRBV7-2 and TRBJ2-3; the D is unclear. The CDR3 region has the DNA TGTGCCAGCAGCTTATCGGAAACGCAGTATTTT. Protein product: CASSLSETQYF.